Following are 7 T cell receptor beta chains from one sample sequenced in a study of HIV-infected children after antiretroviral therapy interruption. RNA-based 3' RACE libraries used unique molecular identifiers. MiXCR, run by TCRdb on the 3' RACE reads, gives a single entry per CDR3 protein. The sample lists 45,000 to 50,000 distinct CDR3 sequences; around 4.5% were seen once. Treatment specified: PENTA 11 planned treatment interruption arm or continuous ART arm. The starting material was CD45RA+ CD4+ T cells from PBMCs, pooled from several time points, obtained from a donor given antiretroviral therapy, either interrupted or continuous. Indicated subset: naive CD4+ CD45RA+ CD45RO- T cells. Source of these receptors: a pool of human donors with HIV.

The sample holds many counts of this clonotype. The chain carries TRBV28 and TRBJ2-7; D unresolved. Germline values: CDR1 MDHEN, CDR2 SYDVKM. The CDR3 covers 13 residues. Trimming stripped 7 bases from V and 9 bases from J, with 19 bases between. The DNA of the CDR3 is TGTGCCAGCATCACGAACCCCCCCGGAGTGCAGTACTTC. Its translation is CASITNPPGVQYF.

This clonotype showed up many times. This rearrangement joins TRBV3-1 to TRBJ1-1, with no clear D. The CDR3 covers 14 residues. Deletions cut 4 bases from V and 0 bases from J, with 9 bases between. CDR1 is LGHDT, CDR2 YNNKEL, per germline (reference sequence). The DNA of the CDR3 is TGTGCCAGCAGCCCGAAAACAGTGAACACTGAAGCTTTCTTT. Its translation: CASSPKTVNTEAFF. The full variable domain, in which reference TRBV3-1 and TRBJ1-1 provide the parts outside the CDR3, is DTAVSQTPKYLVTQMGNDKSIKCEQNLGHDTMYWYKQDSKKFLKIMFSYNNKELIINETVPNRFSPKSPDKAHLNLHINSLELGDSAVYFCASSPKTVNTEAFFGQGTRLTVV.

The chain combines TRBV28 with TRBJ2-1; no clear D. The CDR3 length is 12 residues. The germline gives CDR1 MDHEN, CDR2 SYDVKM. V dropped 3 bases and J dropped 10 bases, with 10 bases sitting between them. The CDR3 nucleotides read TGTGCCAGCAGTTTTACCGCGGAGGAGCAGTTCTTC. This translates into CASSFTAEEQFF.

This clonotype occurred a few times. This chain links TRBV9 with TRBJ2-2, with D hard to call. Germline V gene data show CDR1 as SGDLS and CDR2 as YYNGEE. The CDR3 is made up of 14 amino acids. V lost 4 bases, J lost 0 bases, and 7 bases lay in between. In DNA form, the CDR3 reads TGTGCCAGCAGCTCCACAGCGAACACCGGGGAGCTGTTTTTT. The encoded protein is CASSSTANTGELFF. Supplemented by reference TRBV9 and TRBJ2-2, the full variable domain reads DSGVTQTPKHLITATGQRVTLRCSPRSGDLSVYWYQQSLDQGLQFLIQYYNGEERAKGNILERFSAQQFPDLHSELNLSSLELGDSALYFCASSSTANTGELFFGEGSRLTVL.

This clonotype has at least ten counts. This chain connects TRBV6-1 to TRBJ2-7; TRBD1 agrees at 8 bases. The V segment lost 7 bases and the J segment 3 bases; nucleotides outside the gene matches: 8. Germline CDR1 and CDR2: MNHNS and SASEGT. The CDR3 length is 14 residues. In DNA form, the CDR3 reads TGTGCCAGCACGGAGACAGGGGATATCTACGAGCAGTACTTC. Translating gives CASTETGDIYEQYF.

This clonotype was seen repeatedly, ten times or more. CDR3 nucleotides: TGCAGTGCGGGGAGCCCCCAGGGGGCCGGCGAGCAGTACTTC. It codes for CSAGSPQGAGEQYF. V and J are TRBV20-1 and TRBJ2-7, with 8 bases fitting TRBD1. Germline V CDR1 and CDR2: DFQATT, SNEGSKA (reference sequence). CDR3 size: 14 residues. With V trimmed by 6 bases and J by 6 bases, 13 bases remained unmatched.

This clonotype was counted at least ten times. V gene TRBV6-4 combines with J gene TRBJ2-7, with 7 bases matching TRBD1. The V segment lost 7 bases and the J segment 4 bases; nucleotides outside the gene matches: 7. This CDR3 region has 13 residues. Germline V gene lookup returns CDR1 MRHNA and CDR2 SNTAGT. In DNA, the CDR3 is TGTGCCAGCACCAGGGGGTTATATTACGAGCAGTACTTC. As protein: CASTRGLYYEQYF.